Sequencing of this TCR beta chain was carried out in a study of T cell responses to AZD1222 COVID-19 vaccine. Study conclusions and caveats: Repertoires were obtained only post-peak T cell response.

This CDR3 has 13 amino acids. Germline V gene sequence: CDR1 SNHLY, CDR2 FYNNEI. Trimming stripped 8 bases from V and 0 bases from J, with 8 bases between. Points on this clone: The target antigen is unknown.

Assay used: immunoSEQ multiplex PCR; TCRdb lists only in-frame clones, some missing. The data show roughly 98,000 clones, approximately 92% seen once. The chain links TRBV2 to TRBJ1-3; D is unclear. Specimen: peripheral blood, collected on day 0 of AZD1222 vaccination. The clonotype originates from an adult in good health. The CDR3 DNA is TGTGCCAGCCGACGGGACTCTGGAAACACCATATATTTT. Its translation is CASRRDSGNTIYF.